This TCR beta chain was profiled in a study of T cell changes during pregnancy in multiple sclerosis. Sequenced by immunoSEQ multiplex PCR; TCRdb stores in-frame clones only, minus some. Here the sample spans just under 80,000 clones, just over 90% being singletons. The sample here was peripheral blood, taken in the second trimester of pregnancy. The receptor was isolated from a female donor in good health, enrolled as a control in a pregnancy study.

The CDR3 is CASQGNYNSPLHF. CDR3 nucleotides: TGTGCCTCGCAGGGAAACTATAATTCACCCCTCCACTTT. This chain links TRBV30 with TRBJ1-6; a possible D gene is TRBD1 (5 bases). V was cut by 7 bases and J by 3 bases, with 10 bases left in between. This CDR3 contains 13 residues. CDR1 and CDR2 (germline): GTSNPN, SVGIG (reference sequence).